The source of this T cell receptor beta chain is a study of blood T cell repertoires in COVID-19. In the study overall: COVID-19 samples, acute and convalescent, were from the United States, Italy and Spain. T cells, B-cell-depleted T cells, or PBMCs supplied cDNA or gDNA.

The table came from immunoSEQ multiplex PCR; TCRdb's copy has only in-frame clones and leaves some out. The sample carries tens of thousands of clones, about nine tenths recorded once. The CDR3 runs to 11 residues. The V gene end was trimmed by 6 bases and the J gene end by 4 bases; junction bases not matched to a gene: 1. The germline CDR1 and CDR2 sequences are SQVTM and ANQGSEA. The chain is built from TRBV29-1 and TRBJ2-7, with 9 bases matching TRBD1. The clonotype comes from a young man with acute or convalescent COVID-19. Sequenced: peripheral blood. The CDR3 DNA is TGCAGCGTGGGGACAGGGTACGAGCAGTACTTC. This encodes CSVGTGYEQYF.